The sequence of this T cell receptor (beta chain) was determined in a study of blood T cell repertoires in COVID-19. In the study overall: T cells, B-cell-depleted T cells, or PBMCs supplied cDNA or gDNA.

How the authors handled the data: Scientists estimated how many nucleated cells there were by amplifying reference gene primers. TCRdb keeps only in-frame clones here, not all; method: immunoSEQ multiplex PCR. The DNA gave D and trimming, while V, J and clone size come from that table. The data contain approximately 120,000 clones, around 70% of them singletons. Patients at the Seattle site were enrolled during active infection and followed longitudinally. The sequence was obtained from a man at least 80 years old with COVID-19, enrolled during active disease. Sequenced input: peripheral blood.

The CDR3 region has the DNA TGCGCCAGCAGCCAAGATATCAGGGGCTACGAGCAGTACTTC. The encoded protein is CASSQDIRGYEQYF. This chain uses TRBV4-1 with TRBJ2-7; tentative D call: TRBD1 (6 bases). This CDR3 comprises 14 residues. Trimming took 0 bases from V and 3 from J, leaving 9 bases between them. Looked up from germline, CDR1 is MGHRA and CDR2 is YSYEKL.